Following are 18 T cell receptor beta chains from one sample sequenced in a study of blood T cell repertoires in COVID-19. The method was immunoSEQ multiplex PCR; TCRdb's version includes in-frame clones alone and lacks a portion of them. This table holds roughly 180,000 clones, 70% to 90% found once. Sequencing was done on a sample of peripheral blood. Receptors originate from a man between 60 and 75 years old who had recovered from COVID-19.

V and J are TRBV3-1 (or the pseudogene TRBV3-2) and TRBJ2-2; D perhaps matches TRBD1 (6 bases). Germline-derived CDR1 and CDR2 are LGHDT and YNNKEL (reference sequence). Trimming took 8 bases from V and 4 from J, leaving 20 bases between them. This CDR3 has 16 residues. CDR3 amino acids: CASWGQGRAGTGELFF. DNA of the CDR3: TGTGCCAGCTGGGGGCAGGGCAGGGCGGGCACCGGGGAGCTGTTTTTT.

The chain couples TRBV27 to TRBJ1-5; D perhaps matches TRBD1 (5 bases). V shed 3 bases and J shed 6 bases, with 9 bases lying between them. The germline V gene has CDR1 MNHEY and CDR2 SMNVEV (reference sequence). This CDR3 spans 13 amino acids. The CDR3: CASSFTGGQPQHF. The CDR3 DNA is TGTGCCAGCAGTTTTACGGGGGGTCAGCCCCAGCATTTT.

In this sample, this clone turned up a few times. This chain links TRBV7-2 with TRBJ2-3; 11 nucleotides align to TRBD2. This CDR3 region has 16 residues. Germline V CDR1 and CDR2: SGHTA, FQGNSA. V shed 5 bases and J 6 bases; nucleotides not matched to a gene: 10. For the CDR3, the DNA is TGTGCCAGCAGCGCAAATAGCGGGGGGGCCTTCGATACGCAGTATTTT. Amino acid sequence: CASSANSGGAFDTQYF.

The chain has TRBV6-5 and TRBJ1-2; D call uncertain. The CDR3 covers 15 residues. CDR1 and CDR2 (germline): MNHEY, SVGAGI. Trimming shortened V by 0 bases and J by 4 bases, and 12 bases separated the two germline ends. The CDR3, as DNA: TGTGCCAGCAGTTACTCGGGCCCGCCAGTCTATGGCTACACCTTC. It translates to CASSYSGPPVYGYTF.

This clone was detected a few times. The rearrangement joins TRBV14 to TRBJ1-2, with D possibly matching TRBD1 (6 bases). This CDR3 comprises 17 residues. Germline CDR1 SGHDN, CDR2 FVKESK. Trimming removed 1 base at V and 0 bases at J, with 15 bases between. Written as DNA, the CDR3 is TGTGCCAGCAGCCAAGTTTTGAGGACAGATTCTAACTATGGCTACACCTTC. Translation gives CASSQVLRTDSNYGYTF. The whole variable domain, remainder taken from reference TRBV14 and TRBJ1-2, is EAGVTQFPSHSVIEKGQTVTLRCDPISGHDNLYWYRRVMGKEIKFLLHFVKESKQDESGMPNNRFLAERTGGTYSTLKVQPAELEDSGVYFCASSQVLRTDSNYGYTFGSGTRLTVV.

V gene TRBV14 combines with J gene TRBJ2-1; TRBD1 is a possible D gene (5 bases). The ends were cut back, 4 bases at V and 12 bases at J, with 25 bases in the middle. Germline loops: CDR1 SGHDN, CDR2 FVKESK. This CDR3 region has 16 residues. The CDR3 nucleotides read TGTGCCAGCAGCCCCCTGGGGCTGACGTTGGCCAATTTGCAGTTCTTC. Its protein is CASSPLGLTLANLQFF.

The chain is built from TRBV7-6 and TRBJ2-3; D may be TRBD2 (5 bases). Germline assignment: CDR1 SGHVS and CDR2 FNYEAQ. This CDR3 contains 14 residues. The V and J ends lost 4 bases and 5 bases respectively, with 13 bases between them. This chain's CDR3 is CASSSGRGKDTQYF. The CDR3 DNA is TGTGCCAGCAGCTCCGGGCGAGGGAAAGATACGCAGTATTTT.

Only one count was recorded for this clone. This chain links TRBV6-5 with TRBJ2-7, with 10 nucleotides matching TRBD1. CDR3 length equals 15 residues. Germline-derived CDR1 and CDR2 are MNHEY and SVGAGI. The V gene end was trimmed by 1 base and the J gene end by 4 bases; junction bases not matched to a gene: 4. The chain's CDR3 is CASSYWTGGGYEQYF. CDR3 coding DNA: TGTGCCAGCAGTTACTGGACAGGGGGAGGGTACGAGCAGTACTTC.

The chain joins TRBV27 to TRBJ2-1, with 11 positions matching TRBD2. CDR1 is MNHEY and CDR2 is SMNVEV in the germline V gene (reference sequence). This CDR3 is 15 amino acids long. V lost 8 bases and J lost 7; bases outside the gene matches: 10. The CDR3: CASCLSGGAENEQFF. CDR3 nucleotide sequence: TGTGCCAGCTGCCTTAGCGGGGGGGCCGAGAATGAGCAGTTCTTC.

The V gene is TRBV7-2, the J gene TRBJ1-1; D ambiguous. The CDR3 extends over 15 amino acids. Per germline, CDR1 SGHTA and CDR2 FQGNSA. V was clipped by 4 bases and J by 3 bases, with 15 bases between them. The CDR3 bases are TGTGCCAGCAGCTGGAAGGTCGGGGATTACACTGAAGCTTTCTTT. Its protein is CASSWKVGDYTEAFF.

The chain combines TRBV28 with TRBJ1-1, with D perhaps TRBD1 (5 bases). The V and J ends lost 6 bases and 1 base respectively, with 9 bases between them. The germline gives CDR1 MDHEN, CDR2 SYDVKM. This CDR3 is 13 amino acids long. The CDR3 reads CASSLGANTEAFF. The CDR3 DNA reads TGTGCCAGCAGCCTAGGGGCGAACACTGAAGCTTTCTTT. The full variable domain, rest sourced from reference TRBV28 and TRBJ1-1, is DVKVTQSSRYLVKRTGEKVFLECVQDMDHENMFWYRQDPGLGLRLIYFSYDVKMKEKGDIPEGYSVSREKKERFSLILESASTNQTSMYLCASSLGANTEAFFGQGTRLTVV.

The V and J genes are TRBV18 and TRBJ1-1; 7 nucleotides match TRBD1. The trim removed 2 bases at V and 0 bases at J, leaving 6 bases unmatched. Germline V gene lookup returns CDR1 KGHSH and CDR2 LQKENI. The CDR3 is made up of 16 amino acids. As DNA, the CDR3 is TGTGCCAGCTCACCATCGACAGGGAACATGAACACTGAAGCTTTCTTT. Translated: CASSPSTGNMNTEAFF.

The chain recombines TRBV5-1 with TRBJ1-1; 10 bases match TRBD1. This CDR3 contains 12 residues. Germline lookup yields CDR1 SGHRS and CDR2 YFSETQ. With V trimmed by 4 bases and J by 11 bases, 5 bases remained unmatched. The DNA of the CDR3 is TGCGCCAGCAGCCCGGACAGGGGGAGGGCTTTCTTT. Its protein is CASSPDRGRAFF.

The V call is TRBV2, the J call TRBJ1-1, with 8 nucleotides matching TRBD1. Unmatched junction bases numbered 18, after V lost 10 bases and J lost 11 bases. Germline V CDR1 and CDR2: SNHLY, FYNNEI. The length of the CDR3 is 14 residues. The CDR3 here is CATTFDSGTGLAFF. The CDR3 DNA follows: TGTGCCACCACATTTGATTCCGGGACAGGCCTCGCTTTCTTT.

This chain uses TRBV7-9 with TRBJ2-1; 14 bases align to TRBD2. From germline, CDR1 is SEHNR and CDR2 FQNEAQ (reference sequence). CDR3 length: 18 residues. J lost 0 bases, V lost 5 bases, and 6 bases had no gene match. As DNA, the CDR3 is TGTGCCAGCAGCATCGGACTAGCGGGGGGCAGCTCCTACAATGAGCAGTTCTTC. As protein: CASSIGLAGGSSYNEQFF.

The chain carries TRBV10-3 and TRBJ2-3; possibly TRBD1 for D (5 bases). Germline V lookup: CDR1 ENHRY, CDR2 SYGVKD. Trimming left V 10 bases short and J 0 bases short, with 11 bases between. The CDR3 is 13 residues long. In nucleotides, the CDR3 is TGTGCCACCGAAGGGGATAGCACAGATACGCAGTATTTT. It encodes CATEGDSTDTQYF.

The genes are TRBV18 and TRBJ1-1; unclear D gene. The V and J ends lost 0 bases and 0 bases respectively, with 8 bases between them. The CDR3 runs 15 residues. In germline, CDR1 is KGHSH, CDR2 LQKENI. The CDR3 region is CASSPPYSLNTEAFF. The CDR3 bases are TGTGCCAGCTCACCACCGTACTCGTTGAACACTGAAGCTTTCTTT.

V usage is TRBV9 and J usage is TRBJ2-2, with no clear D. The germline gives CDR1 SGDLS, CDR2 YYNGEE. The CDR3 contains 13 residues. Deletions cut 0 bases from V and 6 bases from J, with 6 bases between. CDR3 nucleotides: TGTGCCAGCAGCGTAGGAGTATCCGGGGAGCTGTTTTTT. This sequence encodes CASSVGVSGELFF.